A selection of T cell receptor beta chains follows, all from one sample in a study of regulatory T cells in long-lasting Graves disease. A single record per CDR3 protein comes from TCRdb applying MiXCR to the multiplex PCR reads. The sample records around 500,000 distinct CDR3 sequences, around 16% being singletons. The same data also went into a second study, on T cells in Graves' hyperthyroidism and ophthalmopathy.

The specimen comprised peripheral blood mononuclear cells (PBMCs), sampled at new diagnosis, from a patient treated with antithyroid drugs. The receptor source for this set is a woman aged 40 to 65 with Graves disease. The conserved cysteine and the conserved F or W are not part of the CDR3 here. A D gene is named only where the DNA matches it firmly. Clone size is not always given. Where it is, it says once, few, many or a class for expanded clones.

>TRBV2|TRBD2|many
ASSETSGGRTDTQY
>TRBV11-3|-|many
ASSRGQYGYT
>TRBV18|-|many
ASSPRNEEAF
>TRBV24-1|-|many
ATSAGQQETQY
>TRBV14|-|few
ASSQVSAHSEAF
>TRBV12-3/TRBV12-4|-|few
ASSLDWGRGNQPQH
>TRBV5-1|TRBD1|many
ASSLPGQGYT
>TRBV6-1|-|-
ASGAREAIRAF
>TRBV20-1|-|-
SASTQGFTDTQY
>TRBV6-5|-|-
AGTPLSGTEAF
>TRBV6-1|-|few
ASSMGPNSPLH
>TRBV20-1|TRBD1|many
SAKPGQGYYGYT
>TRBV5-1|-|many
ASSLGRQRLMNTEAF
>TRBV5-8|-|many
ASSLAGSLNSPLH
>TRBV5-4|TRBD1|few
ASSLGHRGPYGYT
>TRBV2|-|few
ASSEMGPNTGELF
>TRBV11-2|-|many
ASSLVPNNQPQH
>TRBV3-1|-|many
ASSQMTNTGELF
>TRBV7-6|-|few
ASTTRGGEQY
>TRBV15|TRBD2|-
ATSRETSGVADTQY
>TRBV10-3|-|few
AIGPIDGELF
>TRBV15|-|-
ATSVRGIPNYGYT